The entry that follows covers one TCR beta chain sequence. The sample comes from a study of OX40 agonist ivuxolimab in advanced cancers. About the research overall: An agonistic human IgG2 monoclonal antibody against OX40 (CD134) was given.

Germline V CDR1 and CDR2: MNHNS, SASEGT. V gave up 8 bases and J gave up 3 bases, with 16 bases separating them. The CDR3 loop spans 14 amino acids. The repertoire was sequenced with immunoSEQ multiplex PCR; TCRdb's copy has only in-frame clones and lacks some. The table records 50,000 to 70,000 clones, approximately 90% of them present only once. The specimen was CD4+ or CD8+ T cells sorted from blood, collected in a trial of the OX40 agonist ivuxolimab. The receptor's source is an adult with an advanced solid tumor such as melanoma, head and neck, liver or kidney cancer. The chain is built from TRBV6-1 and TRBJ2-5, with a tentative D call TRBD1 (5 bases). The CDR3 spells CASLPRGAEETQYF. CDR3 nucleotide sequence: TGTGCCAGCCTCCCAAGGGGCGCGGAAGAGACCCAGTACTTC.